The clone carrying this TCR beta chain was observed many times. Its cognate antigen is unknown. Germline CDR1 and CDR2: DFQATT and SNEGSKA (reference sequence). The CDR3 runs 13 residues. Trimming removed 6 bases from V and 1 base from J, with 12 bases in between. This entry comes from a study of T cell repertoires and leukemia-associated antigens. Study as a whole: Each sample gave roughly 3 to 5.5 million effective reads.

MiXCR, applied by TCRdb to the 5' RACE reads, yields one record per CDR3 protein. The sample records around 14,000 distinct CDR3 sequences, roughly 38% being singletons. The CD3+ T cells first had an overnight rest without serum. The study, taken as a whole, reports: V, J, VDJ and CDR3 counts did not differ significantly among groups. Whether expanded clones are antigen-specific and functional remains untested.

Material for sequencing was CD3+ T cells sorted from blood and cultured. The chain is built from TRBV20-1 and TRBJ2-5, with D uncertain. This TCR was recovered from a female donor in good health. The CDR3 region is CSAEDEAQETQYF. The CDR3 region has the DNA TGCAGTGCCGAGGATGAGGCCCAAGAGACCCAGTACTTC.